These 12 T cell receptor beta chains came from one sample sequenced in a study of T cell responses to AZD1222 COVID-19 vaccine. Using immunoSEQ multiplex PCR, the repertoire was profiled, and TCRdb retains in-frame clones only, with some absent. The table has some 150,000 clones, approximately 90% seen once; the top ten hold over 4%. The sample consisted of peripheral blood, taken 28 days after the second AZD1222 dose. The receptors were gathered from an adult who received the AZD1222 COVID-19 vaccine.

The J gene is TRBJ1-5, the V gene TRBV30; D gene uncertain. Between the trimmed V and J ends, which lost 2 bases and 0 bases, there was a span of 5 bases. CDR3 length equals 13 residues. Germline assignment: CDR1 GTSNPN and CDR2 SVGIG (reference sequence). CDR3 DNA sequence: TGTGCCTGGAGTTCCGATAGCAATCAGCCCCAGCATTTT. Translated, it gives CAWSSDSNQPQHF.

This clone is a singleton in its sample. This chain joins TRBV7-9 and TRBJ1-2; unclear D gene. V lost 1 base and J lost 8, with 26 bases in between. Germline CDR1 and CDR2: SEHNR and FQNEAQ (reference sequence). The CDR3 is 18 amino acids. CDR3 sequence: CASSLELSRTPDIGGYTF. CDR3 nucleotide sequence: TGTGCCAGCAGCTTAGAATTATCTCGAACTCCTGATATCGGGGGCTACACCTTC.

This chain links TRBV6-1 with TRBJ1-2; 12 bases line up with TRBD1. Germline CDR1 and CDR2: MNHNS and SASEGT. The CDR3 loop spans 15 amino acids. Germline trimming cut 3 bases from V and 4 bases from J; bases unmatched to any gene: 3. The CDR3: CASSEGTGGSYGYTF. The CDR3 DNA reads TGTGCCAGCAGTGAGGGGACAGGGGGCAGCTATGGCTACACCTTC.

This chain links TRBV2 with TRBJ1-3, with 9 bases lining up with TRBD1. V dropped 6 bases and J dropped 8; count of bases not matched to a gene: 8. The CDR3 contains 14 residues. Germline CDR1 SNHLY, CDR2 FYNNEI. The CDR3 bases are TGTGCCAGCAGAACCGGGACAGGGAGCGACACCATATATTTT. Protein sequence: CASRTGTGSDTIYF.

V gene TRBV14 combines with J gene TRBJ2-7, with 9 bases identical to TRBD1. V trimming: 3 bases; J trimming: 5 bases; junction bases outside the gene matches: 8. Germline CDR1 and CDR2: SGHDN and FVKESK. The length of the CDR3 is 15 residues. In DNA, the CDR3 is TGTGCCAGCAGCCAGCCGGGACAGGGATGGAACGAGCAGTACTTC. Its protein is CASSQPGQGWNEQYF.

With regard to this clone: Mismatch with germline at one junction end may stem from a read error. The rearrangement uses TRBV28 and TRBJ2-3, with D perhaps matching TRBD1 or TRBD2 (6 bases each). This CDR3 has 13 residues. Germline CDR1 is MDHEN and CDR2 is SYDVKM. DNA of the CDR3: TGTGCCACCACAGGGACTTCCACAGATACGCAATATTTT. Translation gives CATTGTSTDTQYF.

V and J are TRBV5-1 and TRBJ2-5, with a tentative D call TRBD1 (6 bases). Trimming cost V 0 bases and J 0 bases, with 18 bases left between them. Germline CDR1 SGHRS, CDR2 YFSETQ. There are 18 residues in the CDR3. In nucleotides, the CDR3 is TGCGCCAGCAGCTTGGAGGGGGACACAACGATGTACCAAGAGACCCAGTACTTC. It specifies CASSLEGDTTMYQETQYF. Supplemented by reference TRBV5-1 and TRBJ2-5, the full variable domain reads KAGVTQTPRYLIKTRGQQVTLSCSPISGHRSVSWYQQTPGQGLQFLFEYFSETQRNKGNFPGRFSGRQFSNSRSEMNVSTLELGDSALYLCASSLEGDTTMYQETQYFGPGTRLLVL.

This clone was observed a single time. CDR3 loop: CASSPRGDTQYF. For the CDR3, the DNA is TGTGCCAGCTCACCACGAGGAGATACGCAGTATTTT. The rearrangement uses TRBV18 and TRBJ2-3; D remains unclear. Trimming cost V 1 base and J 5 bases, with 4 bases left between them. This CDR3 region has 12 residues. The germline gives CDR1 KGHSH, CDR2 LQKENI.

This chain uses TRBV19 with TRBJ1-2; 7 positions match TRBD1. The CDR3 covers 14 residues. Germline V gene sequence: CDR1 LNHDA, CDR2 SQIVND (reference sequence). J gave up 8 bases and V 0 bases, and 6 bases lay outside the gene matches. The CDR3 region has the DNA TGTGCCAGTAGTATAGAGGAGGGGGCGCGGGGCTACACCTTC. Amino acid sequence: CASSIEEGARGYTF.

CDR3 sequence (DNA): TGTGCCAGCAGCCTCCAAAGCCGGGATGAAGCTTTCTTT. This gives the protein CASSLQSRDEAFF. The V call is TRBV5-6, the J call TRBJ1-1; D unresolved. The CDR3 is 13 residues long. Trimming removed 4 bases at V and 7 bases at J, with 14 bases between. CDR1 is SGHDT, CDR2 YYEEEE, per germline.

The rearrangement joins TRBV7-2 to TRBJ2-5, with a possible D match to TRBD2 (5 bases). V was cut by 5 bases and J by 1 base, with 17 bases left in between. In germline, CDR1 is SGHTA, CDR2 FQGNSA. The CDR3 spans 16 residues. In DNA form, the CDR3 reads TGTGCCAGCAGCCTTCTCCCCACGGGGAGCCAAGAGACCCAGTACTTC. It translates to CASSLLPTGSQETQYF.

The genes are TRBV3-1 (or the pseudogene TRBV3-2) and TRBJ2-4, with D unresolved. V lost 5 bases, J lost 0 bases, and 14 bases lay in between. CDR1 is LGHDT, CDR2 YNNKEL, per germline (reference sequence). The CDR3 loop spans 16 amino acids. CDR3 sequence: CASSTRKTVAKNIQYF. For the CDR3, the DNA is TGTGCCAGCAGCACGAGGAAAACCGTAGCCAAAAACATTCAGTACTTC.